This entry lists 8 T cell receptor beta chains sequenced from one sample in a study of blood T cell repertoires in COVID-19. Produced via immunoSEQ multiplex PCR; TCRdb's table is partial and in-frame only. The sample includes fewer than 250,000 clones, roughly 84% seen only once; the top ten take about 3.2%. The source material was PBMCs or T cells enriched from blood (not recorded which). The source of these receptors is a woman aged 25 to 45 who had been exposed to COVID-19.

The V call is TRBV27, the J call TRBJ2-3; D is unresolved. Per germline, CDR1 MNHEY and CDR2 SMNVEV (reference sequence). Deletions cut 3 bases from V and 3 bases from J, with 7 bases between. The CDR3 has 13 residues. The CDR3 nucleotides read TGTGCCAGCAGTTTGAAAGAGACAGATACGCAGTATTTT. Translated, it gives CASSLKETDTQYF.

There are a few counts of this clone. The gene calls are TRBV29-1 and TRBJ1-2; 8 bases fit TRBD1. The J segment lost 4 bases and the V segment lost 6 bases, leaving 13 bases of the junction unmatched. Looked up from germline, CDR1 is SQVTM and CDR2 is ANQGSEA. The length of the CDR3 is 15 residues. CDR3 loop: CSVLNRGERPYGYTF. The CDR3 coding sequence is TGCAGCGTACTAAACAGGGGGGAAAGACCCTATGGCTACACCTTC. The full variable domain, in which reference TRBV29-1 and TRBJ1-2 provide the parts outside the CDR3, is SAVISQKPSRDICQRGTSLTIQCQVDSQVTMMFWYRQQPGQSLTLIATANQGSEATYESGFVIDKFPISRPNLTFSTLTVSNMSPEDSSIYLCSVLNRGERPYGYTFGSGTRLTVV.

The CDR3 DNA is TGTGCCAGCAGTGGAAGCAGGGGCGTAGGTCAGCCCCAGCATTTT. This encodes CASSGSRGVGQPQHF. This chain joins TRBV2 and TRBJ1-5; D might be TRBD1 (6 bases). The CDR3 is 15 amino acids. V was clipped by 4 bases and J by 6 bases, with 16 bases between them. Germline-derived CDR1 and CDR2 are SNHLY and FYNNEI.

This clone came up a few times. The J gene is TRBJ1-5, the V gene TRBV7-9; possible D gene TRBD1, 5 bases. Germline CDR1 reads SEHNR; CDR2 reads FQNEAQ (reference sequence). V lost 1 base and J lost 0, with 13 bases in between. The CDR3 sequence is 17 residues long. The CDR3 region is CASSLGVSGNSNQPQHF. In DNA, the CDR3 is TGTGCCAGCAGCTTAGGCGTTTCAGGGAATAGCAATCAGCCCCAGCATTTT.

The chain is built from TRBV18 and TRBJ2-3; D might be TRBD1 (6 bases). Trimming stripped 0 bases from V and 1 base from J, with 11 bases between. The CDR3 totals 16 residues. In germline, CDR1 is KGHSH, CDR2 LQKENI. The CDR3 sequence: CASSPPGTLRTDTQYF. CDR3 coding DNA: TGTGCCAGCTCACCACCAGGGACACTTCGCACAGATACGCAGTATTTT. Together with reference TRBV18 and TRBJ2-3, the CDR3 gives the full variable domain: NAGVMQNPRHLVRRRGQEARLRCSPMKGHSHVYWYRQLPEEGLKFMVYLQKENIIDESGMPKERFSAEFPKEGPSILRIQQVVRGDSAAYFCASSPPGTLRTDTQYFGPGTRLTVL.

This clone showed up just once. V and J are TRBV29-1 and TRBJ1-1; D is perhaps TRBD1 (5 bases). The CDR3 has 10 amino acids. V was trimmed by 7 bases and J by 7 bases, leaving 10 bases between them. The V gene's germline CDR1 is SQVTM and CDR2 ANQGSEA. The CDR3 coding sequence is TGCAGCGCTCGCACAGGTGAAGCTTTCTTT. Its protein product is CSARTGEAFF.

In its sample, this clone was seen a few times. This rearrangement joins TRBV7-9 to TRBJ2-7; 7 nucleotides match TRBD1. V shed 4 bases, J shed 2 bases, and the junction held 11 bases outside the gene matches. The CDR3 extends over 16 amino acids. Germline lookup yields CDR1 SEHNR and CDR2 FQNEAQ (reference sequence). CDR3 nucleotide sequence: TGTGCCAGCAGCTCCCCCCGACAGGGTAGGACCTACGAGCAGTACTTC. It specifies CASSSPRQGRTYEQYF.

This chain uses TRBV2 with TRBJ2-5, with 7 bases aligning to TRBD2. Germline V CDR1 and CDR2: SNHLY, FYNNEI. CDR3 size: 12 residues. With 8 bases clipped from V and 2 bases from J, the junction kept 2 bases outside the gene matches. CDR3 sequence reads: CASGGGQETQYF. CDR3 DNA: TGTGCCAGCGGGGGGGGTCAAGAGACCCAGTACTTC.